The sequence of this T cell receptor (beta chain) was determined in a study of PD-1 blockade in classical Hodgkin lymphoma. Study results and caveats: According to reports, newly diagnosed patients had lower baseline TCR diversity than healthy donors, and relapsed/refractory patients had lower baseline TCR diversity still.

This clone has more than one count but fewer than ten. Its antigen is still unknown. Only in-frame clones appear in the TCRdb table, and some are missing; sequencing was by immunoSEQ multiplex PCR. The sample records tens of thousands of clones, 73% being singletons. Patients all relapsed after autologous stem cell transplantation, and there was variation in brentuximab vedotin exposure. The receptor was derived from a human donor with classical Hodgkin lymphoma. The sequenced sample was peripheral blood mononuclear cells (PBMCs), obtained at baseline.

The CDR3 sequence: CASSALDRVGEQYF. The CDR3 DNA sequence: TGTGCCAGCAGCGCCTTGGACAGGGTTGGGGAGCAGTACTTC. The chain employs TRBV9 and TRBJ2-7; 8 bases fit TRBD1. The CDR3 is made up of 14 amino acids. Unmatched junction bases numbered 9, after V lost 3 bases and J lost 7 bases. Germline V gene lookup returns CDR1 SGDLS and CDR2 YYNGEE.